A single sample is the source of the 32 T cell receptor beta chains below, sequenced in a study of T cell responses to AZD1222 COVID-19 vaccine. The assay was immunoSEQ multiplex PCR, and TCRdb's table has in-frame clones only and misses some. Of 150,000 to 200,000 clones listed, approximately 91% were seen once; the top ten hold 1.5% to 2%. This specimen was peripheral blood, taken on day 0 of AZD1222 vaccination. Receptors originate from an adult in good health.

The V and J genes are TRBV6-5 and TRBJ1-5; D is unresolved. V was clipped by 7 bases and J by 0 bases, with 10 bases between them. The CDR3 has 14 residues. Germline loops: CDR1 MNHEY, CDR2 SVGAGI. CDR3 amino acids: CASNPVFSNQPQHF. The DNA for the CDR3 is TGTGCCAGCAATCCCGTTTTTAGCAATCAGCCCCAGCATTTT.

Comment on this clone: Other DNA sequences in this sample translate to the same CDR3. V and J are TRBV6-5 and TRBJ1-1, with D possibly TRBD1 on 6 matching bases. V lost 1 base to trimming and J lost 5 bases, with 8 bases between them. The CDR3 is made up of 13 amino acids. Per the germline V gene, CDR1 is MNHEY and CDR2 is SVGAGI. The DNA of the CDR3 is TGTGCCAGCAGTTACTTAGGGGGGACTGAAGCTTTCTTT. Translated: CASSYLGGTEAFF.

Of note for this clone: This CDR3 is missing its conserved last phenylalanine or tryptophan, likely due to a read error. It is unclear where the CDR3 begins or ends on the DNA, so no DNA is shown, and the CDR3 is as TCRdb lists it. CDR3: CASSEGSMRL. The chain recombines TRBV6-1 with TRBJ1-2. Germline V gives CDR1 MNHNS, CDR2 SASEGT. The CDR3 is made up of 10 amino acids, end residues included.

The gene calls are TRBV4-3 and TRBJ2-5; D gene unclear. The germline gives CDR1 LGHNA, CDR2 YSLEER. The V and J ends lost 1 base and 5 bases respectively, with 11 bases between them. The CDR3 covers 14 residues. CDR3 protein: CASSQGEGVETQYF. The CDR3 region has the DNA TGCGCCAGCAGCCAAGGAGAAGGAGTCGAGACCCAGTACTTC.

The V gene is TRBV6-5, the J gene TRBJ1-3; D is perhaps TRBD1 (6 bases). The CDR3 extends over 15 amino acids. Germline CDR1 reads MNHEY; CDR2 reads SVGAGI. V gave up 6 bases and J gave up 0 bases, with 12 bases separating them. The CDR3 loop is CASRYTGISGNTIYF. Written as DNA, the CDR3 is TGTGCCAGCAGATATACAGGGATCTCTGGAAACACCATATATTTT.

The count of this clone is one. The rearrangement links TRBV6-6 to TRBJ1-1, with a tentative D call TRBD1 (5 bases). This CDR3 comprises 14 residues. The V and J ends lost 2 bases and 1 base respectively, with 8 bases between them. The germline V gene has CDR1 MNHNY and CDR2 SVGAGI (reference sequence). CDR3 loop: CASSYRDSNTEAFF. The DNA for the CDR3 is TGTGCCAGCAGTTACAGGGACTCGAACACTGAAGCTTTCTTT.

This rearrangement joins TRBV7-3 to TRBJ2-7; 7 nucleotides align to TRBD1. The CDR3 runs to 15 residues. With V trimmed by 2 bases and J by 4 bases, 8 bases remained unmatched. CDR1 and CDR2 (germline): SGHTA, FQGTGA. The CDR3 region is CASSLPPGQNYEQYV. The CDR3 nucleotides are TGTGCCAGCAGCTTACCCCCGGGACAGAATTACGAGCAGTACGTC.

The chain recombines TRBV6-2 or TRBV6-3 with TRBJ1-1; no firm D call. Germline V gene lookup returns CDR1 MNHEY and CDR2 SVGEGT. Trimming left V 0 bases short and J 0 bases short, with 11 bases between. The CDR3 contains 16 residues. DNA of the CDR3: TGTGCCAGCAGTTACTCGGCCCTGAGCCTGAACACTGAAGCTTTCTTT. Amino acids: CASSYSALSLNTEAFF.

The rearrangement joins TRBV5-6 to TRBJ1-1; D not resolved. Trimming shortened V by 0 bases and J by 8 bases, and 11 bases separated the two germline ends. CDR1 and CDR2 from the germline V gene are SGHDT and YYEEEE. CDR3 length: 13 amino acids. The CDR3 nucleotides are TGTGCCAGCAGCTTGGTCGGACGGGTCGAAGCTTTCTTT. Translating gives CASSLVGRVEAFF.

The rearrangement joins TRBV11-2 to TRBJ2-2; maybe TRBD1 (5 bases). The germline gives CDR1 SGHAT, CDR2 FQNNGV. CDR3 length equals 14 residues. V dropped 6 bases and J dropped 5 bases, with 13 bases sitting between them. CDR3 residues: CASRPLGQTGELFF. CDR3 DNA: TGTGCCAGCAGACCCCTCGGACAAACCGGGGAGCTGTTTTTT.

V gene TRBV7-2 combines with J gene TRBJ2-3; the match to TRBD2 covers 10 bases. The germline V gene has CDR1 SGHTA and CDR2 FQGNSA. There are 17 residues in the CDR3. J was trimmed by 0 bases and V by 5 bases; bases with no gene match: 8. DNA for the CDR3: TGTGCCAGCAGCAAAGTGGGTAGCGGGAGGAGCACAGATACGCAGTATTTT. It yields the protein CASSKVGSGRSTDTQYF.

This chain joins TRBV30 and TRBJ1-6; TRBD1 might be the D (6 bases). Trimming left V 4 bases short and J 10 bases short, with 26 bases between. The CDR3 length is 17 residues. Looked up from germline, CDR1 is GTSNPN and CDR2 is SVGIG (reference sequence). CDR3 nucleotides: TGTGCCTGGACCCGTACAGGGAATGGTACAGTAAGATCACCCCTCCACTTT. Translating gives CAWTRTGNGTVRSPLHF.

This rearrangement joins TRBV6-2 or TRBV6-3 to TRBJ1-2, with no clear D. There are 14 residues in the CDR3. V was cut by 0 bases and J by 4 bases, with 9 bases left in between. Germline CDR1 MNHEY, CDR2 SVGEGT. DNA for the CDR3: TGTGCCAGCAGTTACTCGATAGCTGGCTATGGCTACACCTTC. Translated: CASSYSIAGYGYTF.

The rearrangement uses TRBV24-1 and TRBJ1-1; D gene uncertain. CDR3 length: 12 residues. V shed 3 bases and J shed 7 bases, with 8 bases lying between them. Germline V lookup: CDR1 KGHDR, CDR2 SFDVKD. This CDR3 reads CATSDPTDEAFF. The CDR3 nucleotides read TGTGCCACCAGTGATCCAACAGATGAAGCTTTCTTT.

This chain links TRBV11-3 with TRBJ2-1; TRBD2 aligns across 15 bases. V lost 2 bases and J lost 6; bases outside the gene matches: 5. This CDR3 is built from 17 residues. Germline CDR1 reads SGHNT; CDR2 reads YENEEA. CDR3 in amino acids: CASSLSRTSGGVNEQFF. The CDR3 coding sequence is TGTGCCAGCAGCTTATCTAGGACTAGCGGGGGGGTCAATGAGCAGTTCTTC.

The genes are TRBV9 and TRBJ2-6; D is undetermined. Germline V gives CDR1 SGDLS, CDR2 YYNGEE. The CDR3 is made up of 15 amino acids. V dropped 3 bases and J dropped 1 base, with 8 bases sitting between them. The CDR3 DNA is TGTGCCAGCAGCGAGTGGAGATCTGGGGCCAACGTCCTGACTTTC. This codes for CASSEWRSGANVLTF.

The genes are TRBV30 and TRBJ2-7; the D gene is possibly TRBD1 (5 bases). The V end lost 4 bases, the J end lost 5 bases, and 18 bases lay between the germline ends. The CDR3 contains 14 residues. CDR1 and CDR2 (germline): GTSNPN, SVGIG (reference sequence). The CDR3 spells CAWIQDTGVNEQYF. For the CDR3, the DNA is TGTGCCTGGATACAGGACACTGGAGTTAACGAGCAGTACTTC.

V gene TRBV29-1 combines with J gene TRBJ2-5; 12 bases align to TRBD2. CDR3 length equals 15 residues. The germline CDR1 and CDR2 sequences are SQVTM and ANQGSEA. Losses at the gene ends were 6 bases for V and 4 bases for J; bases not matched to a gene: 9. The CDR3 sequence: CSVGLAGGPGETQYF. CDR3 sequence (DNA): TGCAGCGTGGGCCTAGCGGGAGGGCCCGGAGAGACCCAGTACTTC.

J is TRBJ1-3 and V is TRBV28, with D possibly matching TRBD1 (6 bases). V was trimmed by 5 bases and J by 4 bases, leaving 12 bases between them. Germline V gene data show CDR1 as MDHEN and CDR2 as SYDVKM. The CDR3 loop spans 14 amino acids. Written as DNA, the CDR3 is TGTGCCAGCAGTCACCAGGGGAACGGAAACACCATATATTTT. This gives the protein CASSHQGNGNTIYF.

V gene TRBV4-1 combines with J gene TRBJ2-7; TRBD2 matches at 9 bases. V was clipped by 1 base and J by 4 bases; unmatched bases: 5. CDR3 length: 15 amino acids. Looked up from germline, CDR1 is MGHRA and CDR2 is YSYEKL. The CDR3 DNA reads TGCGCCAGCAGCCAAGGGCTAGCGGGAACTTACGAGCAGTACTTC. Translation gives CASSQGLAGTYEQYF.

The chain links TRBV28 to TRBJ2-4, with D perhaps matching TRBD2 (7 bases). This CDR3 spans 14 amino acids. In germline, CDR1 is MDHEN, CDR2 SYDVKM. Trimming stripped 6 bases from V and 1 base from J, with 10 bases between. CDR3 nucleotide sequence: TGTGCCAGCAGCCGGGGGGCGGCCAAAAACATTCAGTACTTC. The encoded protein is CASSRGAAKNIQYF.

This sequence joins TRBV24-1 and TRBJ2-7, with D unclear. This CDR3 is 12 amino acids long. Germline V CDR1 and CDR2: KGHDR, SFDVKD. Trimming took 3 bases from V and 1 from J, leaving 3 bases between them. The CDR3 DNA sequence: TGTGCCACCAGTGATGGTTCCTACGAGCAGTACTTC. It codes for CATSDGSYEQYF.

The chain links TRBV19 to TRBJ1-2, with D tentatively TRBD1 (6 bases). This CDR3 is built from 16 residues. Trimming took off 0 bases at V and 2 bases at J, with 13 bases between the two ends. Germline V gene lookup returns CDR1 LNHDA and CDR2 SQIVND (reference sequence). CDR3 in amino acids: CASSIESIDRNYGYTF. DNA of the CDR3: TGTGCCAGTAGTATAGAGTCAATAGACAGGAACTATGGCTACACCTTC.

CDR3 loop: CASSHRTGVLFF. CDR3 DNA sequence: TGTGCCAGCAGCCACCGGACAGGCGTACTGTTTTTT. The chain joins TRBV7-9 to TRBJ1-4, with TRBD1 identical over 7 bases. V shed 5 bases and J 13 bases; nucleotides not matched to a gene: 7. This CDR3 spans 12 amino acids. The germline V gene encodes CDR1 SEHNR and CDR2 FQNEAQ (reference sequence).

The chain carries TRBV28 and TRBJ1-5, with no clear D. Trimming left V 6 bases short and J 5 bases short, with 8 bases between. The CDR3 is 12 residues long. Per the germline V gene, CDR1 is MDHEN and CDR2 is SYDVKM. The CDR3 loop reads CASSGLYQPQHF. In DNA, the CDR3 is TGTGCCAGCAGCGGATTATATCAGCCCCAGCATTTT.

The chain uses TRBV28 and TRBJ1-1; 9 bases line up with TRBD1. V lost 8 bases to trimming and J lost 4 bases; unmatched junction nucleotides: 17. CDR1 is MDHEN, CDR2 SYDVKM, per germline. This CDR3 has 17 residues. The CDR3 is CASPPLGTGIWGTEAFF. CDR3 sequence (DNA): TGTGCCAGCCCCCCGCTCGGGACAGGGATTTGGGGCACTGAAGCTTTCTTT.

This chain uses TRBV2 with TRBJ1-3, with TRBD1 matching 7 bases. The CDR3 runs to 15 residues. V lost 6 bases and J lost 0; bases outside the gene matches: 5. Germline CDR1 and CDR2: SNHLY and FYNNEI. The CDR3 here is CASRGAGGSGNTIYF. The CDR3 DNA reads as TGTGCCAGCAGGGGGGCAGGGGGCTCTGGAAACACCATATATTTT.

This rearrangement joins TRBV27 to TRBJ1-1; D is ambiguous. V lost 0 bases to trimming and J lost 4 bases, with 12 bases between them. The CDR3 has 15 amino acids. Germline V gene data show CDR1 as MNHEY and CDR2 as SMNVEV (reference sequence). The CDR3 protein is CASSLSPKGSTEAFF. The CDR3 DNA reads TGTGCCAGCAGTTTATCTCCAAAGGGTAGCACTGAAGCTTTCTTT.

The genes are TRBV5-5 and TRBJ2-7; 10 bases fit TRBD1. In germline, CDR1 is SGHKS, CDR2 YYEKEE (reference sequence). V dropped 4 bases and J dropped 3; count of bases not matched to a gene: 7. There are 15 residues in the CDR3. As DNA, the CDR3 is TGTGCCAGCAGCCCAAACCGGGACAGGGGCTACGAGCAGTACTTC. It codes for CASSPNRDRGYEQYF.

The DNA for the CDR3 is TGTGCCAGCAGCCAACAGGGTGCTGGCACCGGGGAGCTGTTTTTT. Amino acid sequence: CASSQQGAGTGELFF. The rearrangement joins TRBV6-6 to TRBJ2-2; D is possibly TRBD1 (6 bases). The CDR3 has 15 amino acids. V lost 6 bases, J lost 4 bases, and 15 bases lay in between. CDR1 is MNHNY, CDR2 SVGAGI, per germline (reference sequence).

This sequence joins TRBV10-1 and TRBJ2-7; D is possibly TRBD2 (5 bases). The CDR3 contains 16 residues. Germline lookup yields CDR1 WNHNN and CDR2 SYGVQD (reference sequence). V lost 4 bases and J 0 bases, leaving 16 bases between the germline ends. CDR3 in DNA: TGCGCCAGCAGTGCCTTGGAGCGGTTCATCTCCTACGAGCAGTACGTC. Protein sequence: CASSALERFISYEQYV.

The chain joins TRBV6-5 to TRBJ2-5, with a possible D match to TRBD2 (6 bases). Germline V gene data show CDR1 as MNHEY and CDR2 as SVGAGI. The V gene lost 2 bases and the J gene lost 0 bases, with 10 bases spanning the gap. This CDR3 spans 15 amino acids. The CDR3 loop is CASSYGGSYQETQYF. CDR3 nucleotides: TGTGCCAGCAGTTACGGGGGGTCTTACCAAGAGACCCAGTACTTC.